These 31 T cell receptor beta chains share one sample of origin, sequenced in a study of cytomegalovirus exposure and HLA in healthy donors. 13 Jbeta primers and 60 Vbeta primers were used for the PCR. Clones were sequenced by immunoSEQ multiplex PCR, and TCRdb holds only the in-frame ones, with some missing. Of 120,000 to 150,000 clones detected, roughly four fifths appear once; the ten largest clones hold under 3%. Sequenced sample: PBMCs. These receptors originate from a man aged 35 to 55 in good health and CMV-seropositive.

This clone has more than one count but fewer than ten. The chain has TRBV19 and TRBJ2-7, with D perhaps TRBD1 (6 bases). The CDR3 is made up of 14 amino acids. The V and J ends lost 5 bases and 5 bases respectively, with 16 bases between them. Germline CDR1 is LNHDA and CDR2 is SQIVND (reference sequence). CDR3 nucleotide sequence: TGTGCCAGTAGTGAGCAGGGGCGTTTAAACGAGCAGTACTTC. The encoded protein is CASSEQGRLNEQYF.

V is TRBV15 and J is TRBJ2-7; D is possibly TRBD1 (6 bases). The CDR3 contains 18 residues. The germline CDR1 and CDR2 sequences are LNHNV and YYDKDF (reference sequence). Trimming left V 0 bases short and J 5 bases short, with 23 bases between. CDR3 loop: CATSRDPLGAGLGDEQYF. CDR3 bases: TGTGCCACCAGCAGAGATCCTTTGGGGGCAGGGTTGGGGGACGAGCAGTACTTC.

This clone has a single count. The chain combines TRBV5-1 with TRBJ2-5, with D possibly TRBD2 on 6 matching bases. V lost 0 bases, J lost 2 bases, and 11 bases lay in between. Germline V lookup: CDR1 SGHRS, CDR2 YFSETQ. The CDR3 is 15 residues long. The CDR3 DNA follows: TGCGCCAGCAGCTTGGCCTTCCTAGCGCAAGAGACCCAGTACTTC. It translates to CASSLAFLAQETQYF.

This rearrangement joins TRBV7-2 to TRBJ2-2; D perhaps matches TRBD1 (5 bases). Germline V CDR1 and CDR2: SGHTA, FQGNSA. The CDR3 runs to 15 residues. V was trimmed by 5 bases and J by 1 base, leaving 11 bases between them. The CDR3 coding sequence is TGTGCCAGCAGCACCCAGGGTAGGAACACCGGGGAGCTGTTTTTT. Amino acid sequence: CASSTQGRNTGELFF. Full variable domain (rest looked up from reference TRBV7-2 and TRBJ2-2): GAGVSQSPSNKVTEKGKDVELRCDPISGHTALYWYRQSLGQGLEFLIYFQGNSAPDKSGLPSDRFSAERTGGSVSTLTIQRTQQEDSAVYLCASSTQGRNTGELFFGEGSRLTVL.

V gene TRBV2 combines with J gene TRBJ2-1; 8 nucleotides match TRBD1. V trimming: 6 bases; J trimming: 7 bases; junction bases outside the gene matches: 5. CDR1 is SNHLY, CDR2 FYNNEI, per germline. The CDR3 runs to 13 residues. DNA for the CDR3: TGTGCCAGCAGCGGACAGGGTGGTAATGAGCAGTTCTTC. Translating gives CASSGQGGNEQFF.

V gene TRBV7-9 combines with J gene TRBJ2-2, with TRBD2 as a possible D gene (6 bases). In germline, CDR1 is SEHNR, CDR2 FQNEAQ (reference sequence). The V end was cut by 5 bases, the J end by 6 bases, with 19 bases between. The CDR3 covers 16 residues. The CDR3 reads CASSTLGGLVSGELFF. CDR3 DNA sequence: TGTGCCAGCAGCACCCTCGGAGGGCTAGTATCCGGGGAGCTGTTTTTT.

This chain uses TRBV7-9 with TRBJ1-2; D is undetermined. Germline CDR1 reads SEHNR; CDR2 reads FQNEAQ (reference sequence). The CDR3 sequence is 15 residues long. Between the trimmed V and J ends, which lost 4 bases and 0 bases, there was a span of 12 bases. The CDR3 DNA reads as TGTGCCAGCAGCTCGACATCTGACGCTAACTATGGCTACACCTTC. It is translated as CASSSTSDANYGYTF.

Concerning this clone: The same CDR3 can be traced to other DNA sequences in this sample. The chain has TRBV2 and TRBJ1-2; no clear D gene. The CDR3 runs to 14 residues. Germline CDR1 reads SNHLY; CDR2 reads FYNNEI. V gave up 7 bases and J gave up 4 bases, with 16 bases separating them. CDR3 sequence reads: CASMPRRYSYGYTF. CDR3 bases: TGTGCCAGCATGCCTCGTCGATACAGCTATGGCTACACCTTC.

The rearrangement links TRBV7-3 to TRBJ1-1; D remains unclear. Germline lookup yields CDR1 SGHTA and CDR2 FQGTGA. The CDR3 consists of 13 residues. The V end was cut by 2 bases, the J end by 1 base, with 5 bases between. The CDR3 sequence is CASSLYWNTEAFF. CDR3 in DNA: TGTGCCAGCAGCTTATATTGGAACACTGAAGCTTTCTTT.

V is TRBV7-9 and J is TRBJ1-1; no clear D gene. Deletions cut 7 bases from V and 2 bases from J, with 14 bases between. CDR3 length equals 14 residues. Looked up from germline, CDR1 is SEHNR and CDR2 is FQNEAQ (reference sequence). The CDR3 is CASIPTRRNTEAFF. The CDR3 region has the DNA TGTGCCAGCATCCCGACCCGGAGAAACACTGAAGCTTTCTTT.

This chain connects TRBV7-9 to TRBJ2-5; D unclear. The J call may be in error: the DNA end matches TRBJ2-7 better. CDR1 SEHNR and CDR2 FQNEAQ come from the germline V gene (reference sequence). The CDR3 has 12 residues. The CDR3 loop is CASSFDGYEQYF. In DNA, the CDR3 is TGTGCCAGCAGCTTCGACGGGTACGAGCAGTACTTC.

The chain carries TRBV15 and TRBJ1-4, with 10 bases that match TRBD1. V shed 1 base, J shed 6 bases, and the junction held 8 bases outside the gene matches. Germline CDR1 reads LNHNV; CDR2 reads YYDKDF (reference sequence). This CDR3 has 17 residues. The CDR3 here is CATSRAPSGQGYEKLFF. CDR3 in DNA: TGTGCCACCAGCAGAGCGCCTTCGGGACAGGGGTATGAAAAACTGTTTTTT.

The chain combines TRBV15 with TRBJ1-2; 10 positions agree with TRBD1. V shed 3 bases, J shed 4 bases, and the junction held 2 bases outside the gene matches. The CDR3 sequence is 14 residues long. Germline V CDR1 and CDR2: LNHNV, YYDKDF (reference sequence). The DNA for the CDR3 is TGTGCCACCAGCAGGGACAGGGGGTCCTATGGCTACACCTTC. It translates to CATSRDRGSYGYTF. Supplemented by reference TRBV15 and TRBJ1-2, the full variable domain reads DAMVIQNPRYQVTQFGKPVTLSCSQTLNHNVMYWYQQKSSQAPKLLFHYYDKDFNNEADTPDNFQSRRPNTSFCFLDIRSPGLGDTAMYLCATSRDRGSYGYTFGSGTRLTVV.

The chain's CDR3 is CASSLDGAGETDTQYF. The CDR3 DNA reads as TGCGCCAGCAGCTTGGATGGAGCGGGAGAAACAGATACGCAGTATTTT. The chain has TRBV5-1 and TRBJ2-3; TRBD2 aligns across 8 bases. The CDR3 consists of 16 residues. The germline V gene has CDR1 SGHRS and CDR2 YFSETQ. The trim removed 0 bases at V and 3 bases at J, leaving 6 bases unmatched.

The rearrangement joins TRBV19 to TRBJ1-2; 8 bases match TRBD1. V shed 6 bases and J 6 bases; nucleotides not matched to a gene: 15. CDR3 length: 16 amino acids. CDR1 is LNHDA and CDR2 is SQIVND in the germline V gene (reference sequence). CDR3 sequence reads: CASSNQRGQGAHGYTF. CDR3 in DNA: TGTGCCAGTAGCAACCAACGTGGGCAGGGGGCGCATGGCTACACCTTC.

Remarks on this clone: The junction differs from germline at one of its ends, possibly a read error. The gene calls are TRBV7-3 and TRBJ2-3, with D uncertain. The CDR3 is 13 amino acids. Germline V gene lookup returns CDR1 SGHTA and CDR2 FQGTGA. The CDR3 DNA follows: TGTGCCAGCAGCTTAACGTTAACAGCTACGCAGTATTTT. This encodes CASSLTLTATQYF.

The chain recombines TRBV10-3 with TRBJ2-7; 7 bases are a match to TRBD1. The CDR3 length is 16 residues. With V trimmed by 0 bases and J by 0 bases, 5 bases remained unmatched. CDR1 is ENHRY, CDR2 SYGVKD, per germline. CDR3 residues: CAISESRGRSSYEQYF. CDR3 in DNA: TGTGCCATCAGTGAGTCGAGGGGGCGCAGCTCCTACGAGCAGTACTTC.

V gene TRBV7-3 combines with J gene TRBJ1-1, with 9 bases aligning to TRBD1. With 8 bases clipped from V and 3 bases from J, the junction kept 4 bases outside the gene matches. Germline CDR1 SGHTA, CDR2 FQGTGA. This CDR3 is 13 amino acids long. This CDR3 is CASGRTGDTEAFF. The CDR3 DNA is TGTGCCAGCGGCCGGACAGGGGACACTGAAGCTTTCTTT. The full variable domain, rest sourced from reference TRBV7-3 and TRBJ1-1, is GAGVSQTPSNKVTEKGKYVELRCDPISGHTALYWYRQSLGQGPEFLIYFQGTGAADDSGLPNDRFFAVRPEGSVSTLKIQRTERGDSAVYLCASGRTGDTEAFFGQGTRLTVV.

This clone was observed a single time. The rearrangement uses TRBV11-3 and TRBJ2-1; 9 nucleotides line up with TRBD1. Trimming at V came to 3 bases and at J to 7 bases, leaving 16 bases not matched to a gene. CDR3 size: 18 residues. The V gene's germline CDR1 is SGHNT and CDR2 YENEEA. The CDR3 protein is CASSLFGCSGQGSNEQFF. CDR3 DNA: TGTGCCAGCAGCTTGTTTGGGTGCTCGGGACAGGGATCTAATGAGCAGTTCTTC.

The J gene is TRBJ2-1, the V gene TRBV5-1, with 16 bases matching TRBD2. V trimming: 4 bases; J trimming: 0 bases; junction bases outside the gene matches: 4. The germline gives CDR1 SGHRS, CDR2 YFSETQ. The CDR3 has 18 amino acids. Written as DNA, the CDR3 is TGCGCCAGCAGCAAGGGACTAGCGGGGGGGAGCTCCTACAATGAGCAGTTCTTC. Amino acids: CASSKGLAGGSSYNEQFF.

The chain recombines TRBV11-3 with TRBJ2-3; 7 nucleotides align to TRBD2. Trimming took 1 base from V and 2 from J; bases not matched to a gene: 6. The CDR3 is 16 amino acids. The germline gives CDR1 SGHNT, CDR2 YENEEA. The CDR3 bases are TGTGCCAGCAGCTTAGGGGCTAGCGGATCCACAGATACGCAGTATTTT. Protein sequence: CASSLGASGSTDTQYF.

The CDR3, as DNA: TGTGCCAGTAGTATCACAGGGACAGGGAACTACGAGCAGTACTTC. It codes for CASSITGTGNYEQYF. The chain couples TRBV19 to TRBJ2-7, with TRBD1 identical over 9 bases. V shed 3 bases, J shed 3 bases, and the junction held 6 bases outside the gene matches. Germline V gene lookup returns CDR1 LNHDA and CDR2 SQIVND (reference sequence). The CDR3 extends over 15 amino acids.

The gene calls are TRBV28 and TRBJ2-6; 9 bases agree with TRBD1. The germline gives CDR1 MDHEN, CDR2 SYDVKM. The J segment lost 0 bases and the V segment lost 11 bases, leaving 8 bases of the junction unmatched. CDR3 length equals 16 residues. As DNA, the CDR3 is TGTGCCGCGTCCGGGACAGGGTACTCTGGGGCCAACGTCCTGACTTTC. It specifies CAASGTGYSGANVLTF.

With respect to this clone: A much larger clone differs by one base, so this may be a read error. The V gene is TRBV7-6, the J gene TRBJ1-1; D might be TRBD1 (6 bases). Germline V gene data show CDR1 as SGHVS and CDR2 as FNYEAQ. The CDR3 contains 13 residues. The V gene lost 5 bases and the J gene lost 2 bases, with 9 bases spanning the gap. CDR3 DNA sequence: TGTGCCAGCAGCCAGGACAGCAACACTGAAGCTTTCTTT. It translates to CASSQDSNTEAFF.

This clone has a handful of counts. This chain uses TRBV7-3 with TRBJ2-1; 10 bases map to TRBD2. V shed 3 bases, J shed 1 base, and the junction held 9 bases outside the gene matches. CDR3 length: 18 amino acids. The V gene's germline CDR1 is SGHTA and CDR2 FQGTGA. CDR3 nucleotide sequence: TGTGCCAGCAGCTTTAAACCCCTAGCGGGAGTTTCCTACAATGAGCAGTTCTTC. This gives the protein CASSFKPLAGVSYNEQFF.

The chain joins TRBV5-1 to TRBJ1-1; TRBD1 matches 9 bases. The CDR3 contains 13 residues. Germline CDR1 is SGHRS and CDR2 is YFSETQ. J lost 5 bases, V lost 3 bases, and 2 bases had no gene match. The CDR3 nucleotides read TGCGCCAGCAGCTGGACAGGGGAAACTGAAGCTTTCTTT. It is translated as CASSWTGETEAFF.

The chain combines TRBV7-9 with TRBJ1-1; the D is unclear. This CDR3 contains 13 residues. The germline V gene has CDR1 SEHNR and CDR2 FQNEAQ (reference sequence). Trimming shortened V by 5 bases and J by 1 base, and 8 bases separated the two germline ends. The CDR3 DNA follows: TGTGCCAGCAGCACCTATGCGAACACTGAAGCTTTCTTT. Amino acid sequence: CASSTYANTEAFF.

The chain is built from TRBV6-1 and TRBJ1-5; maybe TRBD1 (5 bases). Trimming shortened V by 7 bases and J by 3 bases, and 13 bases separated the two germline ends. The CDR3 consists of 14 residues. The germline CDR1 and CDR2 sequences are MNHNS and SASEGT. CDR3 nucleotides: TGTGCCAGCAACCGACAGATGCCCAATCAGCCCCAGCATTTT. Translated: CASNRQMPNQPQHF.

This clone has a handful of counts. The rearrangement uses TRBV7-6 and TRBJ2-1, with TRBD2 matching over 10 bases. The CDR3 runs to 18 residues. Germline CDR1 is SGHVS and CDR2 is FNYEAQ. V was clipped by 0 bases and J by 7 bases; unmatched bases: 12. This chain's CDR3 is CASSLALASGSRGNEQFF. The CDR3 nucleotides read TGTGCCAGCAGCTTAGCTCTGGCTAGCGGGAGTAGGGGGAATGAGCAGTTCTTC.

V is TRBV9 and J is TRBJ2-1, with D perhaps TRBD2 (6 bases). This CDR3 contains 16 residues. From germline, CDR1 is SGDLS and CDR2 YYNGEE. Trimming removed 4 bases from V and 0 bases from J, with 14 bases in between. CDR3 region: CASSSGAGSSYNEQFF. CDR3 bases: TGTGCCAGCAGCTCGGGAGCGGGTAGCTCCTACAATGAGCAGTTCTTC.

V gene TRBV14 combines with J gene TRBJ2-1; D may be TRBD2 (6 bases). Germline assignment: CDR1 SGHDN and CDR2 FVKESK. The CDR3 length is 16 residues. The V gene lost 6 bases and the J gene lost 0 bases, with 15 bases spanning the gap. The DNA for the CDR3 is TGTGCCAGCAGTCGCATTGCGGGGTCCTCCTACAATGAGCAGTTCTTC. Protein: CASSRIAGSSYNEQFF.